Each of the 5 T cell receptor beta chains below was sequenced from the same sample in a study of post-analysis software for immune sequencing data (dated by TCRdb to between 2014 and 2016). The library was generated by PCR. This sample was sequenced with an Illumina HiSeq 2500. Unique molecular identifiers were incorporated into TCR beta cDNA libraries to reduce PCR and sequencing biases. TCRdb applied fastp at Q25 and MiXCR to the public reads, then kept only in-frame beta chains. Each CDR3 protein appears once, grouped with its most common genes and DNA. In this sample the table shows approximately 460,000 distinct CDR3 sequences, roughly 45% of which occur a single time. The ten biggest clones cover about 12% of the sample. General findings and caveats noted by the study authors: Significantly higher frequencies in patients than in controls were found for several TRBV segments, including TRBV5-6, TRBV5-1 and TRBV20-1.

Their specific antigens are unknown. Sequencing was done on a sample of blood. The receptors stem from a girl aged 5-17 years with multiple sclerosis.

V and J are TRBV6-2 or TRBV6-3 and TRBJ1-4; 9 nucleotides align to TRBD1. Germline trimming cut 6 bases from V and 5 bases from J; bases unmatched to any gene: 4. The CDR3 has 14 amino acids. Germline CDR1 and CDR2: MNHEY and SVGEGT. The CDR3 loop reads CASRPGTGNEKLFF. DNA for the CDR3: TGTGCCAGCAGACCCGGGACAGGGAATGAAAAACTGTTTTTT.

The gene calls are TRBV4-1 and TRBJ2-7; D is unclear. V was clipped by 0 bases and J by 8 bases, with 23 bases between them. CDR3 length: 17 amino acids. Germline V gene data show CDR1 as MGHRA and CDR2 as YSYEKL. CDR3 sequence reads: CASSQDVGSYHADKQYF. In DNA, the CDR3 is TGCGCCAGCAGCCAAGATGTTGGCAGCTACCATGCCGACAAGCAGTACTTC.

The chain employs TRBV13 and TRBJ2-5; 7 bases agree with TRBD1. CDR1 is PRHDT and CDR2 is FYEKMQ in the germline V gene (reference sequence). CDR3 size: 18 residues. Trimming cost V 0 bases and J 7 bases; bases outside gene matches: 17. Here the CDR3 DNA reads TGTGCCAGCAGCTTAGGGGATGTTAGGGGGCCCGAGGATGCGACCCAGTACTTC. It is translated as CASSLGDVRGPEDATQYF.

Only a few counts were recorded for this clonotype. The chain couples TRBV7-6 to TRBJ2-4; D is possibly TRBD1 or TRBD2 (5 bases each). Trimming cost V 5 bases and J 13 bases, with 18 bases left between them. CDR1 is SGHVS and CDR2 is FNYEAQ in the germline V gene. This CDR3 has 13 amino acids. In DNA form, the CDR3 reads TGTGCCAGCAGCCCAGGGACGGTAGCCGGGCAGTACTTC. It yields the protein CASSPGTVAGQYF.

This chain connects TRBV3-1 to TRBJ2-1, with D possibly being TRBD2 (6 bases). Germline-derived CDR1 and CDR2 are LGHDT and YNNKEL (reference sequence). This CDR3 region has 15 residues. Trimming removed 3 bases from V and 4 bases from J, with 13 bases in between. The CDR3: CASSQNAGTYNEQFF. The CDR3 DNA follows: TGTGCCAGCAGCCAGAACGCCGGGACTTACAATGAGCAGTTCTTC.